One T cell receptor (beta chain) is described in this entry. The data are from a study of blood T cell repertoires in COVID-19. Background on the study: Sites across the United States, Italy and Spain contributed samples from acute and convalescent COVID-19. Sources were T cells, B-cell-depleted T cells, or PBMCs; the material itself was cDNA or gDNA.

In the authors' workflow: Amplification of reference gene primers was used by the study to estimate nucleated cell counts. TCRdb keeps only in-frame clones here, not all; method: immunoSEQ multiplex PCR. V and J calls and clone size are those listed in that table; D and trimming were worked out from the DNA. Here the sample spans approximately 71,000 clones, roughly 87% being singletons. The sample taken for sequencing was peripheral blood. This clonotype was obtained from a woman aged 80 or over with acute or convalescent COVID-19.

The chain's CDR3 is CASCVSANYGYTF. CDR3 DNA: TGTGCCAGTTGCGTCTCCGCTAACTATGGCTACACCTTC. The V call is TRBV19, the J call TRBJ1-2; D is ambiguous. V gave up 8 bases and J gave up 0 bases, with 10 bases separating them. Germline V gene lookup returns CDR1 LNHDA and CDR2 SQIVND (reference sequence). The CDR3 runs to 13 residues.